This T cell receptor (beta chain) was sequenced for a study of T cells after somatic rescue of genetic block. Sequenced by immunoSEQ multiplex PCR; TCRdb stores in-frame clones only, minus some. The repertoire holds around 50,000 clones, approximately 96% seen once, with roughly 0.077% in the top ten. This clonotype originated in a child under two years old. Sequencing input: peripheral blood mononuclear cells (PBMCs).

DNA for the CDR3: TGTGCCAGCAGTGAACAGGGGAGCACAGATACGCAGTATTTT. This sequence encodes CASSEQGSTDTQYF. The chain employs TRBV2 and TRBJ2-3, with D possibly TRBD1 on 6 matching bases. This CDR3 spans 14 amino acids. V was pared by 2 bases and J by 0 bases, with 6 bases between. Germline values: CDR1 SNHLY, CDR2 FYNNEI.